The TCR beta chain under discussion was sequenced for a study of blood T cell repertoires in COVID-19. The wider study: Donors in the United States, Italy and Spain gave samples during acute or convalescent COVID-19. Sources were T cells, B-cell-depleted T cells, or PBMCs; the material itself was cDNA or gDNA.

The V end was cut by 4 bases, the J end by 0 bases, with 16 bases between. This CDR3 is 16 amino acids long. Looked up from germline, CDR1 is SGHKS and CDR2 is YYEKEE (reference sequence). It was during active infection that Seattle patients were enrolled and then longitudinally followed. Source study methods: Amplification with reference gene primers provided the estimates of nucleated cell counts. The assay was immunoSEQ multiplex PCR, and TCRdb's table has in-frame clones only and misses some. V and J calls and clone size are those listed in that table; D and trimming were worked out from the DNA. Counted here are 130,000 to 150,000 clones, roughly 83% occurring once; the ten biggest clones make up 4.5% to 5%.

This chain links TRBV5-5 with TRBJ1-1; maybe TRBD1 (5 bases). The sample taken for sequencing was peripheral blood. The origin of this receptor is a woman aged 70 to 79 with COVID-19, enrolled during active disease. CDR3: CASSLEGAGMNTEAFF. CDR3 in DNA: TGTGCCAGCAGCCTCGAAGGCGCAGGGATGAACACTGAAGCTTTCTTT.